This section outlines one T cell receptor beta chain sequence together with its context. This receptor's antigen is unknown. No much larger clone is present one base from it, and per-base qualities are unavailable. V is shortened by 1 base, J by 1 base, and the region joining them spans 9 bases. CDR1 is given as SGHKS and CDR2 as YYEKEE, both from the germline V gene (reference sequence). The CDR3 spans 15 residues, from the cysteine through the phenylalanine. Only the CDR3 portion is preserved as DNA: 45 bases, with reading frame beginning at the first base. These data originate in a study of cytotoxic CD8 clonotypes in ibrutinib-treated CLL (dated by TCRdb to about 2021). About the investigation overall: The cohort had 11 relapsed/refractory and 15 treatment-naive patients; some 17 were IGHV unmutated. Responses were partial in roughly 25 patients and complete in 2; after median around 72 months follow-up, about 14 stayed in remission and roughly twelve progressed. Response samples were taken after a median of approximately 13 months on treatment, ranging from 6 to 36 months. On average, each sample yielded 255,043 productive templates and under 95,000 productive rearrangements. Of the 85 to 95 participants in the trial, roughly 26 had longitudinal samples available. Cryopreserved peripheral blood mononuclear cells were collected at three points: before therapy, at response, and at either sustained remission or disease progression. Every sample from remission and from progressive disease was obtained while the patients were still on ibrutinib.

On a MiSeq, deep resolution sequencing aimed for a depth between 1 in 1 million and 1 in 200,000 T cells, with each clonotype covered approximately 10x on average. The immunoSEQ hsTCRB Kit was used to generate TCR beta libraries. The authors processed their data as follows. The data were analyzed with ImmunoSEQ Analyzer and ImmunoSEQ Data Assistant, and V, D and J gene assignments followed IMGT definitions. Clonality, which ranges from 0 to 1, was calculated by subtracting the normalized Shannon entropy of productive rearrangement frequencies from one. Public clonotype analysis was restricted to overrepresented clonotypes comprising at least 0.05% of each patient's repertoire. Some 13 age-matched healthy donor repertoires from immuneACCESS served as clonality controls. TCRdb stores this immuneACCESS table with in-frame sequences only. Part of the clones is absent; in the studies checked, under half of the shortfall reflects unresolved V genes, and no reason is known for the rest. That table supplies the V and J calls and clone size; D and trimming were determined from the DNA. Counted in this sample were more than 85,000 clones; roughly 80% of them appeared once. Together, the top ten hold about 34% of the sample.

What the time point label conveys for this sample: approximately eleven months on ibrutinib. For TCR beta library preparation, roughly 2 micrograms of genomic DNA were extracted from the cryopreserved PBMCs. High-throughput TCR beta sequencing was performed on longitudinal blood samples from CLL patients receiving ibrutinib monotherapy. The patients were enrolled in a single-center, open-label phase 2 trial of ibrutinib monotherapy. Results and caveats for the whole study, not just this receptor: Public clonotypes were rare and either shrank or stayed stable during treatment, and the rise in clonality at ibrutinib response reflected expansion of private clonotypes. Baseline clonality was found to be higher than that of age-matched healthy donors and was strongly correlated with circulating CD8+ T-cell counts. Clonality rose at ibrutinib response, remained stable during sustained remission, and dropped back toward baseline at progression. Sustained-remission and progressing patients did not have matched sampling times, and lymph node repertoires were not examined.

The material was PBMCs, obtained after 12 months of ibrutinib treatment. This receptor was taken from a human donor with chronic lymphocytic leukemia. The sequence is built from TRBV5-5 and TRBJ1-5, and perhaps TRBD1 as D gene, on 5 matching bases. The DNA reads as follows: TGTGCCAGCAGCTTGTTCGAGGGGAGCAATCAGCCCCAGCATTTT. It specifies CASSLFEGSNQPQHF.